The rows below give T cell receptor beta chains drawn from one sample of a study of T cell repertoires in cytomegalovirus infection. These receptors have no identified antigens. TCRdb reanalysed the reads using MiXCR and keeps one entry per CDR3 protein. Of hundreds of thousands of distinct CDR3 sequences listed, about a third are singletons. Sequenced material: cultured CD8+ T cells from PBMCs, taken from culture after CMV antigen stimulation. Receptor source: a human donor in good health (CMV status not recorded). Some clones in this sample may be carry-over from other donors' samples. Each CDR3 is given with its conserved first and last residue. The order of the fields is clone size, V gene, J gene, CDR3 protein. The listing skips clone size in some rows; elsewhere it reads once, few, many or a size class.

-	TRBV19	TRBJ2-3	CASSIPSRGLKRWDF
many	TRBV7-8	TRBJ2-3	CASSPMGTSGGPTSTDTQYF
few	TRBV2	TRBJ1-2	CAFPGARGGYTF
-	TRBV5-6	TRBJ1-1	CASSFSGGGMAEAFF
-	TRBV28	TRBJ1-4	CANSFGTGGGVSEKLFF
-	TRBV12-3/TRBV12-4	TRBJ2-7	CASSAAETYEQYF
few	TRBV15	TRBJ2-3	CATSRERLAGDTQYF
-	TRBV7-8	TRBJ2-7	CASSLRRVDNEQYF
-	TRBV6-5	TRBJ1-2	CASSGVGGDYGYTF
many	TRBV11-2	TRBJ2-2	CASSLDPGQGSTGELFF
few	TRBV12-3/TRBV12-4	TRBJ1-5	CASGRDAHQPQHF
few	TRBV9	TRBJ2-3	CASSVETSGRRDTQYF
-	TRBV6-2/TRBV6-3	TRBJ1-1	CASSSAWPTEAFF
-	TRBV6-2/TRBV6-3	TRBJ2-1	CASSLTGRATYNEQFF
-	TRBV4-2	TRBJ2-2	CASSQRTGDHGELFF
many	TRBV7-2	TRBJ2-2	CASSLPGTPHPGELFF
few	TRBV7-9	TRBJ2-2	CARTPMGNLYTGELFF
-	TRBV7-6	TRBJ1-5	CASSLNPGSNQPQHF
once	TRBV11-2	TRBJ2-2	CASSFGRGPGGELFF
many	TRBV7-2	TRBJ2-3	CASSLGMVTDTQYF
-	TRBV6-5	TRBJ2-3	CASSAGGLVDTQYF
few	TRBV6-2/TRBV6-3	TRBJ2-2	CASSYSPREVNTGELFF
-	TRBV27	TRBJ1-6	CASSFDWGGNSPLHF
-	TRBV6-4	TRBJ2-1	CASSDRWGSGGPYEQFF
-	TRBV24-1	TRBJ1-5	CATSDADSGGGPQHF
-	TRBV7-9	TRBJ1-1	CASSHPGGMNTEAFF
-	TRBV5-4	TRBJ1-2	CAVRQSYGYTF
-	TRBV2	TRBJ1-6	CASSPVPYNSPLHF
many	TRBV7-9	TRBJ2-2	CASSILPRAANTGELFF
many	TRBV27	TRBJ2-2	CASSPYGGENTGELFF
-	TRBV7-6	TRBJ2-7	CASSPGKTPYEQYF
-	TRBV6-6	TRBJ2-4	CASSAQASGIIAKNIQYF
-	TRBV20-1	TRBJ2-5	CSASAGGPQETQYF
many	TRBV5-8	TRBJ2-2	CASSTRQFVTGELFF
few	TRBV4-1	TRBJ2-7	CASSPTRSPLHEQYF